This note documents a single T cell receptor (beta chain) sequence. No antigen is known for it. No much larger clone is present one base from it, and per-base qualities are unavailable. This record belongs to a study of blood T cell repertoires in COVID-19 (dated by TCRdb to 2020 to 2022). For the study in its entirety: Samples from collaborators originated in the United States, Italy and Spain and spanned both the acute and convalescent phases of COVID-19. The repertoires were released in a freely available public database intended as a resource for research on the immune response to SARS-CoV-2. Samples were obtained from the ongoing ImmuneRACE study (first 160 participants) and from approximately 1,200 subjects provided by 6 global collaborators. The dataset comprised deeply sampled blood TCRbeta repertoires from subjects exposed to, actively infected with, or recovered from COVID-19. Sample metadata almost always included a de-identified subject ID, COVID-19 status, age in years and sex. Where available, HLA class I and class II types were taken from metadata supplied by the sample provider and were not determined by assay-based typing. The material from the prospective study consisted of cDNA or gDNA derived from T cells, B-cell-depleted T cells, or PBMCs. The research as a whole found: The amount of clinical and demographic metadata varied by source and participant and was provided uncurated.

Collaborating institutions collected whole blood in K2EDTA tubes following their own protocols. For TCRbeta analysis, collaborators shipped samples as frozen whole blood, isolated PBMCs, or DNA extracted from either of those sample types. V is cut back by 5 bases and J by 2 bases, with 7 bases in the junction unmatched. The CDR3 runs 16 amino acids, cysteine and phenylalanine included. Only the CDR3 DNA stays, 48 bases, in frame from base 1. CDR1 and CDR2 (LNHDA, SQIVND) derive from the germline V gene (reference sequence). The immunoSEQ Assay, a bias-controlled multiplex PCR, was used to amplify TCRbeta CDR3 regions from genomic DNA. As for how the authors treated the data: The number of nucleated cells in each sample was estimated from the amplification of reference gene primers within the assay. To quantify the absolute abundance of each unique TCRbeta CDR3 rearrangement, sequence reads were collapsed and filtered. For each sample, productive Simpson clonality was calculated by taking the square root of Simpson's diversity index across productive rearrangements. TCRdb provides this immuneACCESS table in a form limited to in-frame rearrangements. Some clones are lacking; in checked studies, under half of them reflect an unresolved V gene, and why the rest are absent is not known. That table is the source of V, J and clone size, and D and trimming were worked out from the DNA. The sample records about 260,000 clones, 86% of which are singletons. Roughly 2% of the sample is in the top ten clones.

The receptor was derived from a man younger than 45 with active or convalescent COVID-19. The chain was built from TRBV19 and TRBJ2-5; 11 middle bases align to TRBD2. The sample taken for sequencing was peripheral blood. DNA sequence: TGTGCCAGTAGTTTTCGTGGGACTAGCGGACAAGAGACCCAGTACTTC. It is translated as CASSFRGTSGQETQYF.